The 26 T cell receptor beta chains below come from one sample, sequenced in a study of blood T cells in healthy people across ages. The use of a sample-barcoded 5' primer and a J-beta primer mix characterized a second PCR of about 7 to 12 cycles. TCRdb processed the 5' RACE reads anew with MiXCR; each CDR3 protein has one entry. This sample has 550,000 to 800,000 distinct CDR3 sequences; under 25% occur once, and the top ten carry roughly 3.6%. The sequencing sample was made of blood. These receptors all come from a man in his 70s in good health.

This clonotype was counted a single time. The genes are TRBV14 and TRBJ2-5; the match to TRBD2 covers 8 bases. Germline values: CDR1 SGHDN, CDR2 FVKESK. The V segment lost 5 bases and the J segment 5 bases; nucleotides outside the gene matches: 7. CDR3 length equals 14 residues. The CDR3 nucleotides are TGTGCCAGCAGCAAGACTAGCGTATTTGAGACCCAGTACTTC. It codes for CASSKTSVFETQYF.

This clonotype was recorded at least ten times. The V gene is TRBV5-6, the J gene TRBJ2-7; the match to TRBD1 covers 7 bases. CDR3 size: 15 residues. V lost 4 bases and J lost 2; bases outside the gene matches: 9. Germline V gene sequence: CDR1 SGHDT, CDR2 YYEEEE. CDR3 loop: CASSLLRDSTYEQYF. CDR3 DNA sequence: TGTGCCAGCAGCCTGCTCCGGGACAGCACCTACGAGCAGTACTTC.

CDR3 in amino acids: CASSPQSIQQFF. The CDR3 bases are TGTGCCAGCAGCCCGCAAAGCATACAGCAGTTCTTC. The chain recombines TRBV7-2 with TRBJ2-1; D ambiguous. From germline, CDR1 is SGHTA and CDR2 FQGNSA. The CDR3 runs to 12 residues. V gave up 5 bases and J gave up 11 bases, with 13 bases separating them.

This rearrangement joins TRBV7-9 to TRBJ2-3, with 12 bases identical to TRBD2. V lost 5 bases and J lost 2; bases outside the gene matches: 5. The CDR3 loop spans 16 amino acids. Germline lookup yields CDR1 SEHNR and CDR2 FQNEAQ (reference sequence). CDR3 region: CASSRRTSGITDTQYF. The CDR3 DNA follows: TGTGCCAGCAGCCGTCGGACTAGCGGGATCACAGATACGCAGTATTTT.

This sequence joins TRBV27 and TRBJ2-5, with TRBD1 identical over 8 bases. Matching the DNA end better, TRBJ2-7 makes the J call doubtful. Germline assignment: CDR1 MNHEY and CDR2 SMNVEV (reference sequence). The CDR3 is made up of 15 amino acids. The DNA of the CDR3 is TGTGCCAGCAGTTCCGCCGGGACAGGATTGTACGAGCAGTACTTC. Its translation is CASSSAGTGLYEQYF.

The chain recombines TRBV28 with TRBJ2-7; D may be TRBD1 or TRBD2 (6 bases each). Between the trimmed V and J ends, which lost 5 bases and 5 bases, there was a span of 16 bases. Germline CDR1 MDHEN, CDR2 SYDVKM. CDR3 length equals 14 residues. The CDR3 sequence: CASSALGGTHEQYF. In nucleotides, the CDR3 is TGTGCCAGCAGTGCCCTAGGGGGGACCCACGAGCAGTACTTC. Based on the CDR3 plus reference TRBV28 and TRBJ2-7, the full variable domain is DVKVTQSSRYLVKRTGEKVFLECVQDMDHENMFWYRQDPGLGLRLIYFSYDVKMKEKGDIPEGYSVSREKKERFSLILESASTNQTSMYLCASSALGGTHEQYFGPGTRLTVT.

This clonotype came up many times. This chain connects TRBV27 to TRBJ2-5; D is unresolved. The CDR3 has 11 residues. The V gene's germline CDR1 is MNHEY and CDR2 SMNVEV (reference sequence). V was clipped by 8 bases and J by 2 bases, with 6 bases between them. CDR3 DNA: TGTGCCAGCCGGATTCAAGAGACCCAGTACTTC. This sequence encodes CASRIQETQYF.

The rearrangement uses TRBV7-2 and TRBJ2-3; tentative D call: TRBD1 (5 bases). Trimming pared 5 bases from V and 1 base from J, leaving 16 bases between. Per the germline V gene, CDR1 is SGHTA and CDR2 is FQGNSA. The CDR3 is made up of 16 amino acids. The CDR3: CASSPRLGPRTDTQYF. CDR3 DNA: TGTGCCAGCAGCCCCCGCTTGGGGCCCCGCACAGATACGCAGTATTTT.

Comments on this clonotype: A junction end diverges from the germline sequence, so it may reflect a read error. This sequence joins TRBV7-2 and TRBJ1-1, with 7 bases matching TRBD1. CDR1 is SGHTA and CDR2 is FQGNSA in the germline V gene. The CDR3 extends over 17 amino acids. The CDR3 region is CASRSAQGLGVNTEAFF. The CDR3 bases are TGCGCCAGCAGGTCTGCACAGGGGTTAGGAGTGAACACTGAAGCTTTCTTT. Combining the CDR3 with reference TRBV7-2 and TRBJ1-1 gives the whole variable domain GAGVSQSPSNKVTEKGKDVELRCDPISGHTALYWYRQSLGQGLEFLIYFQGNSAPDKSGLPSDRFSAERTGGSVSTLTIQRTQQEDSAVYLCASRSAQGLGVNTEAFFGQGTRLTVV.

This clonotype was seen at least ten times. The chain combines TRBV28 with TRBJ2-4, with a weak D call TRBD2 (6 bases). CDR1 is MDHEN and CDR2 is SYDVKM in the germline V gene. This CDR3 is 14 amino acids long. Trimming removed 6 bases at V and 0 bases at J, with 9 bases between. CDR3 residues: CASSGGLAKNIQYF. In nucleotides, the CDR3 is TGTGCCAGCAGCGGAGGGCTAGCCAAAAACATTCAGTACTTC. Together with reference TRBV28 and TRBJ2-4, the CDR3 gives the full variable domain: DVKVTQSSRYLVKRTGEKVFLECVQDMDHENMFWYRQDPGLGLRLIYFSYDVKMKEKGDIPEGYSVSREKKERFSLILESASTNQTSMYLCASSGGLAKNIQYFGAGTRLSVL.

In this sample, this clonotype turned up a few times. The chain employs TRBV28 and TRBJ2-4; D call uncertain. The germline V and J ends were trimmed by 10 bases and 1 base, with 14 bases remaining between them. This CDR3 is 14 amino acids long. CDR1 is MDHEN, CDR2 SYDVKM, per germline. The CDR3 DNA reads TGTGCCACCAACAGTCTTATCGCCAAAAACATTCAGTACTTC. As protein: CATNSLIAKNIQYF. The whole variable domain, filled in from reference TRBV28 and TRBJ2-4, reads DVKVTQSSRYLVKRTGEKVFLECVQDMDHENMFWYRQDPGLGLRLIYFSYDVKMKEKGDIPEGYSVSREKKERFSLILESASTNQTSMYLCATNSLIAKNIQYFGAGTRLSVL.

The sample holds a few counts of this clonotype. This chain connects TRBV12-3 or TRBV12-4 to TRBJ2-5; D may be TRBD1 (6 bases). V lost 5 bases, J lost 3 bases, and 16 bases lay in between. The CDR3 is 15 residues long. The CDR3 region is CASSPTFDRKETQYF. CDR3 in DNA: TGTGCCAGCAGTCCGACCTTCGACAGGAAAGAGACCCAGTACTTC.

This clonotype was seen a handful of times. The rearrangement links TRBV5-1 to TRBJ1-1; TRBD1 matches 7 bases. The CDR3 is 15 residues long. J lost 4 bases, V lost 4 bases, and 10 bases had no gene match. The germline V gene has CDR1 SGHRS and CDR2 YFSETQ. CDR3 coding DNA: TGCGCCAGCAGCCCGGGAGGGGGACAGAGCACTGAAGCTTTCTTT. This sequence encodes CASSPGGGQSTEAFF.

The gene calls are TRBV3-1 and TRBJ2-5; D may be TRBD2 (5 bases). CDR1 and CDR2 (germline): LGHDT, YNNKEL (reference sequence). The length of the CDR3 is 14 residues. V was trimmed by 4 bases and J by 5 bases, leaving 14 bases between them. CDR3 in amino acids: CASSLADPGETQYF. The CDR3 region has the DNA TGTGCCAGCAGCCTAGCAGATCCGGGGGAGACCCAGTACTTC.

The chain couples TRBV20-1 to TRBJ2-3; 8 bases line up with TRBD2. Looked up from germline, CDR1 is DFQATT and CDR2 is SNEGSKA (reference sequence). Trimming cost V 8 bases and J 2 bases; bases outside gene matches: 3. The CDR3 length is 12 residues. The CDR3 nucleotides are TGCAGTAGCGGGAGAGACACAGATACGCAGTATTTT. It codes for CSSGRDTDTQYF.

In this sample, this clonotype turned up a few times. The rearrangement joins TRBV12-3 or TRBV12-4 to TRBJ2-2; D gene unclear. V dropped 3 bases and J dropped 6 bases, with 5 bases sitting between them. The CDR3 has 12 amino acids. The CDR3 DNA follows: TGTGCCAGCAGTTTTATTCCCGGGGAGCTGTTTTTT. Translating gives CASSFIPGELFF.

The gene calls are TRBV6-5 and TRBJ1-2, with 7 bases lining up with TRBD1. The J segment lost 3 bases and the V segment lost 10 bases, leaving 8 bases of the junction unmatched. Germline values: CDR1 MNHEY, CDR2 SVGAGI. The CDR3 has 13 residues. CDR3 amino acids: CATETGLDYGYTF. The CDR3 nucleotides read TGTGCCACTGAGACAGGGTTAGACTATGGCTACACCTTC.

CDR3 in amino acids: CASRLEQGTNQPQHF. The CDR3 nucleotides read TGTGCCAGCAGGCTAGAACAGGGAACAAATCAGCCCCAGCATTTT. The chain has TRBV6-5 and TRBJ1-5; a possible D gene is TRBD1 (6 bases). CDR1 is MNHEY, CDR2 SVGAGI, per germline. The CDR3 totals 15 residues. Trimming took off 6 bases at V and 4 bases at J, with 16 bases between the two ends.

This clonotype was seen a handful of times. The chain combines TRBV15 with TRBJ1-4; 7 bases match TRBD1. The CDR3 spans 18 residues. Trimming removed 0 bases from V and 0 bases from J; junction bases left unmatched: 7. The V gene's germline CDR1 is LNHNV and CDR2 YYDKDF (reference sequence). CDR3 bases: TGTGCCACCAGCAGAGATGAAGGGGGCCTAGCAACTAATGAAAAACTGTTTTTT. Translated, it gives CATSRDEGGLATNEKLFF.

This clonotype was found a few times. The chain recombines TRBV20-1 with TRBJ2-4; perhaps TRBD2 as D (6 bases). CDR1 and CDR2 from the germline V gene are DFQATT and SNEGSKA (reference sequence). V lost 3 bases, J lost 8 bases, and 14 bases lay in between. The CDR3 covers 13 residues. This CDR3 is CSASNGGLDIQYF. In DNA, the CDR3 is TGCAGTGCTAGTAACGGGGGTTTAGACATTCAGTACTTC.

This clonotype was seen a handful of times. One end of the junction varies from germline; a read error may be responsible. The chain has TRBV20-1 and TRBJ2-5; maybe TRBD1 (6 bases). The CDR3 covers 14 residues. Germline CDR1 is DFQATT and CDR2 is SNEGSKA (reference sequence). The CDR3 loop reads CGARGGAGQETQYF. The DNA of the CDR3 is TGCGGTGCTAGAGGGGGAGCAGGCCAAGAGACCCAGTACTTC.

This clonotype was detected only a few times. V usage is TRBV20-1 and J usage is TRBJ2-3; D not resolved. The germline CDR1 and CDR2 sequences are DFQATT and SNEGSKA (reference sequence). This CDR3 is built from 12 residues. The V end was cut by 4 bases, the J end by 6 bases, with 11 bases between. The CDR3 loop is CSATTASDTQYF. The CDR3 DNA reads as TGCAGTGCTACTACAGCGAGTGATACGCAGTATTTT.

In its sample, this clonotype was seen a few times. The V and J genes are TRBV7-2 and TRBJ2-1; 7 bases agree with TRBD2. The germline gives CDR1 SGHTA, CDR2 FQGNSA. Trimming removed 3 bases from V and 7 bases from J; junction bases left unmatched: 3. The length of the CDR3 is 13 residues. CDR3 sequence reads: CASSFQRGNEQFF. The CDR3 nucleotides are TGTGCCAGCAGCTTTCAGCGGGGAAATGAGCAGTTCTTC.

This clonotype was found many times. The chain joins TRBV6-5 to TRBJ2-1, with unresolved D. Germline loops: CDR1 MNHEY, CDR2 SVGAGI. V lost 0 bases, J lost 8 bases, and 14 bases lay in between. CDR3 length: 15 residues. The DNA for the CDR3 is TGTGCCAGCAGTTACTCCGGTGGTACTGGGGATGAGCAGTTCTTC. The encoded protein is CASSYSGGTGDEQFF.

This clonotype was seen a few times. V usage is TRBV21-1 and J usage is TRBJ2-7. TRBV21-1 counts as a pseudogene. The CDR3 spans 11 residues. CDR3 in DNA: TGTGCCAGCAGCAAAGTCTACGAGCAGTACTTC. Its protein product is CASSKVYEQYF.

This clonotype was found a few times. The V gene is TRBV29-1, the J gene TRBJ1-1; 12 bases match TRBD1. The CDR3 has 12 residues. With V trimmed by 5 bases and J by 8 bases, 3 bases remained unmatched. From germline, CDR1 is SQVTM and CDR2 ANQGSEA. The chain's CDR3 is CSVWDRGREAFF. For the CDR3, the DNA is TGCAGCGTTTGGGACAGGGGGCGAGAAGCTTTCTTT.